One sample yielded the 16 T cell receptor beta chains listed below, sequenced in a study of cytomegalovirus exposure and HLA in healthy donors. Amplification used 60 Vbeta primers and 13 Jbeta primers. Produced via immunoSEQ multiplex PCR; TCRdb's table is partial and in-frame only. The data contain around 100,000 clones, around 66% of them singletons. Specimen: PBMCs. The receptors originated from a man aged 25 to 40 in good health and CMV-seronegative.

V is TRBV19 and J is TRBJ2-5, with a weak D call TRBD1 (6 bases). The DNA end is more similar to TRBJ2-7, so the J call may be wrong. The germline V gene has CDR1 LNHDA and CDR2 SQIVND (reference sequence). The CDR3 length is 13 residues. In DNA, the CDR3 is TGTGCCAGCGGACAGCGGCAACCCTACGAGCAGTACTTC. Residues: CASGQRQPYEQYF.

The J gene is TRBJ1-1, the V gene TRBV5-4; 8 nucleotides align to TRBD1. Trimming at V came to 4 bases and at J to 0 bases, leaving 11 bases not matched to a gene. CDR1 is SGHNT, CDR2 YYREEE, per germline (reference sequence). The CDR3 loop spans 17 amino acids. The CDR3 region is CASSPPGRGRVNTEAFF. CDR3 nucleotides: TGTGCCAGCAGCCCCCCCGGCAGGGGGCGAGTGAACACTGAAGCTTTCTTT.

The chain carries TRBV5-1 and TRBJ1-6; maybe TRBD1 (6 bases). The V gene lost 4 bases and the J gene lost 0 bases, with 14 bases spanning the gap. The CDR3 runs 17 residues. Germline CDR1 and CDR2: SGHRS and YFSETQ. In nucleotides, the CDR3 is TGCGCCAGCAGCCACAGAGACAGGAGCTCCTATAATTCACCCCTCCACTTT. The encoded protein is CASSHRDRSSYNSPLHF.

This chain connects TRBV11-2 to TRBJ2-4; weak D call: TRBD1 (5 bases). Germline V lookup: CDR1 SGHAT, CDR2 FQNNGV. V dropped 6 bases and J dropped 3 bases, with 15 bases sitting between them. The CDR3 consists of 15 residues. The CDR3 nucleotides are TGTGCCAGCAGAGGGATGGTGGGGCTCAAAAACATTCAGTACTTC. This encodes CASRGMVGLKNIQYF.

This chain uses TRBV12-5 with TRBJ2-5; 8 bases are shared with TRBD1. Germline CDR1 LGHNT, CDR2 FRNRAP. There are 13 residues in the CDR3. Losses at the gene ends were 7 bases for V and 5 bases for J; bases not matched to a gene: 6. CDR3 sequence (DNA): TGTGCTAGTGCTACAGGGGGTCAGGAGACCCAGTACTTC. The encoded protein is CASATGGQETQYF.

V usage is TRBV2 and J usage is TRBJ2-7; 11 nucleotides agree with TRBD2. Germline assignment: CDR1 SNHLY and CDR2 FYNNEI. The trim removed 6 bases at V and 1 base at J, leaving 17 bases unmatched. The CDR3 is made up of 19 amino acids. CDR3 amino acids: CASRFTAIETSGKSYEQYF. CDR3 sequence (DNA): TGTGCCAGCAGGTTTACGGCGATAGAGACTAGCGGGAAATCCTACGAGCAGTACTTC.

This clone was recorded a few times. A read error may account for a junction end that differs from germline. V gene TRBV7-9 combines with J gene TRBJ2-1; D perhaps matches TRBD1 (5 bases). Germline CDR1 is SEHNR and CDR2 is FQNEAQ (reference sequence). The CDR3 sequence is 15 residues long. The chain's CDR3 is CSSSLGAGPYNEQFF. CDR3 nucleotide sequence: TGTTCCAGCAGCTTAGGGGCAGGGCCCTACAATGAGCAGTTCTTC.

CDR3 DNA sequence: TGTGCTAGTGGTTTGTTGCCGGGACAACCGATCTACGAGCAGTACTTC. It yields the protein CASGLLPGQPIYEQYF. The V and J genes are TRBV12-5 and TRBJ2-7; tentative D call: TRBD1 (6 bases). V was pared by 2 bases and J by 3 bases, with 17 bases between. The CDR3 loop spans 16 amino acids. CDR1 is LGHNT and CDR2 is FRNRAP in the germline V gene.

V is TRBV6-5 and J is TRBJ2-7; 7 nucleotides line up with TRBD1. V dropped 2 bases and J dropped 7; count of bases not matched to a gene: 2. The CDR3 sequence is 12 residues long. The germline CDR1 and CDR2 sequences are MNHEY and SVGAGI. CDR3 bases: TGTGCCAGCAGTTACGGACAGGAGGAGCAGTACTTC. Translated: CASSYGQEEQYF.

The chain uses TRBV15 and TRBJ2-2; 9 bases map to TRBD1. Germline V CDR1 and CDR2: LNHNV, YYDKDF (reference sequence). J gave up 5 bases and V 0 bases, and 7 bases lay outside the gene matches. The CDR3 spans 17 residues. The CDR3 nucleotides are TGTGCCACCAGCAGAGATATACAGGGGGCTAAAACCGGGGAGCTGTTTTTT. It encodes CATSRDIQGAKTGELFF.

J is TRBJ1-5 and V is TRBV27; a weak D match, TRBD1 (6 bases). From germline, CDR1 is MNHEY and CDR2 SMNVEV (reference sequence). The length of the CDR3 is 15 residues. Trimming shortened V by 3 bases and J by 6 bases, and 15 bases separated the two germline ends. This chain's CDR3 is CASSFGGGGGQPQHF. The CDR3 DNA sequence: TGTGCCAGCAGTTTTGGAGGGGGGGGCGGTCAGCCCCAGCATTTT.

The V call is TRBV7-9, the J call TRBJ2-7; TRBD1 is a possible D gene (5 bases). The CDR3 is made up of 13 amino acids. V shed 4 bases and J shed 1 base, with 8 bases lying between them. Germline lookup yields CDR1 SEHNR and CDR2 FQNEAQ (reference sequence). CDR3 protein: CASSSQGSYEQYF. The CDR3 coding sequence is TGTGCCAGCAGCTCCCAGGGATCCTACGAGCAGTACTTC.

The rearrangement joins TRBV28 to TRBJ2-7; D is ambiguous. CDR1 MDHEN and CDR2 SYDVKM come from the germline V gene. The CDR3 runs to 12 residues. V gave up 6 bases and J gave up 3 bases, with 9 bases separating them. Here the CDR3 DNA reads TGTGCCAGCAGGCCAAATAGCTACGAGCAGTACTTC. As protein: CASRPNSYEQYF.

This clone was observed a few times. The chain recombines TRBV2 with TRBJ2-1, with 8 bases aligning to TRBD1. The CDR3 length is 16 residues. J lost 3 bases, V lost 5 bases, and 9 bases had no gene match. Germline CDR1 SNHLY, CDR2 FYNNEI. This CDR3 reads CASSPVRDRYYNEQFF. As DNA, the CDR3 is TGTGCCAGCAGTCCCGTTAGGGACAGGTACTACAATGAGCAGTTCTTC.

This clone was seen a handful of times. J is TRBJ1-1 and V is TRBV5-1; 7 positions match TRBD1. This CDR3 region has 14 residues. In germline, CDR1 is SGHRS, CDR2 YFSETQ. The ends lost 1 base at V and 0 bases at J; junction bases unmatched: 0. CDR3 sequence reads: CASSLQGVNTEAFF. In nucleotides, the CDR3 is TGCGCCAGCAGCTTGCAGGGGGTGAACACTGAAGCTTTCTTT.

This sequence joins TRBV6-5 and TRBJ1-3; TRBD1 matches at 7 bases. V lost 6 bases and J lost 2; bases outside the gene matches: 7. The CDR3 is 15 amino acids. Germline CDR1 is MNHEY and CDR2 is SVGAGI. In DNA, the CDR3 is TGTGCCAGCAGCAACCCCGGGACAGCTGGAAACACCATATATTTT. Amino acids: CASSNPGTAGNTIYF.